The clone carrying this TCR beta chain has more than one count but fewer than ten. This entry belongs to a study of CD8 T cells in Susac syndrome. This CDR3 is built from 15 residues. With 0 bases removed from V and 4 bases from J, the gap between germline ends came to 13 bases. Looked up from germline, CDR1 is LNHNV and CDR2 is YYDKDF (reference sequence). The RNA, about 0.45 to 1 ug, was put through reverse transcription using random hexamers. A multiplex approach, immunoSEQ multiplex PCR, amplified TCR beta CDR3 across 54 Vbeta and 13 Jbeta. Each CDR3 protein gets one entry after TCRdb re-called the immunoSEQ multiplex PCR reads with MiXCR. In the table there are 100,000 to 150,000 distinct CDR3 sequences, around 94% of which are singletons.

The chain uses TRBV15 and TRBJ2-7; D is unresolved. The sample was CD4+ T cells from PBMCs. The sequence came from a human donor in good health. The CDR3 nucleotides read TGTGCCACCAGCAGAGATACCACTACCTTATACGAGCAGTACTTC. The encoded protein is CATSRDTTTLYEQYF.